Listed below are T cell receptor beta chains from one sample, sequenced in a study of T cells in narcolepsy. The method was immunoSEQ multiplex PCR; TCRdb's version includes in-frame clones alone and lacks a portion of them. The sample has 35,000 to 40,000 clones; over 75% are singletons. The sequenced sample consisted of CD45RA- memory CD4+ T cells from PBMCs. These receptors were taken from a human donor with narcolepsy. The CDR3 runs from the conserved cysteine through the conserved F or W. A D gene is named only where the DNA matches it firmly. Expanded clones get a size class; other rows say once, few or many, or leave the size out.

TRBV18,14,TRBD1,TRBJ1-6,-,CASSPDRVVGVLHF,TGTGCCAGCTCACCAGACAGGGTTGTCGGGGTCCTCCACTTT
TRBV5-1,14,TRBD1,TRBJ2-5,-,CASSGGQGEETQYF,TGCGCCAGCAGCGGGGGACAGGGGGAAGAGACCCAGTACTTC
TRBV7-9,17,TRBD1,TRBJ1-1,-,CASSYRQGKVGNTEAFF,TGTGCCAGCAGCTATCGACAGGGAAAAGTTGGGAACACTGAAGCTTTCTTT
TRBV5-1,11,-,TRBJ2-5,-,CASSSQETQYF,TGCGCCAGCAGCTCCCAAGAGACCCAGTACTTC
TRBV9,18,TRBD1,TRBJ2-2,once,CASSVEPRTGLSTGELFF,TGTGCCAGCAGCGTCGAGCCGAGGACAGGGTTAAGCACCGGGGAGCTGTTTTTT
TRBV6-6,15,TRBD1,TRBJ1-6,-,CASRGQEGGNSPLHF,TGTGCCAGCAGGGGACAGGAGGGGGGTAATTCACCCCTCCACTTT
TRBV14,13,-,TRBJ1-2,-,CASSLDGTYGYTF,TGTGCCAGCAGCCTAGACGGGACCTATGGCTACACCTTC
TRBV18,13,-,TRBJ2-7,-,CASFRDRSDEQYF,TGTGCCAGCTTCAGGGATAGGTCGGACGAGCAGTACTTC
TRBV7-2,11,-,TRBJ2-1,-,CASSIMHEQFF,TGTGCCAGCAGCATAATGCATGAGCAGTTCTTC
TRBV5-4,11,-,TRBJ2-7,-,CASSLVYEQYF,TGTGCCAGCAGCTTGGTCTACGAGCAGTACTTC
TRBV5-4,15,TRBD1,TRBJ2-5,-,CASSLIDKTGDEQYF,TGTGCCAGCAGCCTCATAGACAAGACAGGGGATGAGCAGTACTTC
TRBV7-8,15,-,TRBJ2-7,-,CASSLTLAVSYEQYF,TGTGCCAGCAGCTTAACCCTGGCGGTCTCCTACGAGCAGTACTTC
TRBV6-1,14,-,TRBJ1-1,-,CASSESWGPAEAFF,TGTGCCAGCAGTGAATCGTGGGGACCCGCTGAAGCTTTCTTT
TRBV5-1,14,TRBD1,TRBJ1-2,few,CASSLGQGGEGYTF,TGCGCCAGCAGCTTAGGACAGGGCGGTGAAGGCTACACCTTC
TRBV30,15,-,TRBJ1-3,-,CAWKNSRVVGNTIYF,TGTGCCTGGAAGAACTCTAGGGTAGTCGGAAACACCATATATTTT
TRBV5-1,16,TRBD1,TRBJ1-3,-,CASSSAGQASGNTIYF,TGCGCCAGCAGCTCAGCCGGACAGGCATCTGGAAACACCATATATTTT
TRBV7-9,14,-,TRBJ1-2,-,CASSLLQGFYGYTF,TGTGCCAGCAGCTTATTACAGGGTTTCTATGGCTACACCTTC
TRBV21-1,16,-,TRBJ2-2,-,CASSKPGLKNTGELFF,TGTGCCAGCAGCAAACCCGGACTAAAGAACACCGGGGAGCTGTTTTTT
TRBV5-6,17,TRBD1,TRBJ1-1,-,CASSYLRRQGDNTEAFF,TGTGCCAGCAGCTACCTACGTCGACAGGGGGACAACACTGAAGCTTTCTTT
TRBV5-1,13,-,TRBJ2-7,-,CASSLGSGYEQYF,TGCGCCAGCAGCCTGGGGAGCGGCTACGAGCAGTACTTC
TRBV10-3,14,-,TRBJ1-1,-,CAISVQGGDTEAFF,TGTGCCATCAGCGTACAGGGAGGGGACACTGAAGCTTTCTTT
TRBV7-2,15,-,TRBJ2-5,-,CASSLGGPGQETQYF,TGTGCCAGCAGCTTAGGCGGGCCAGGACAGGAGACCCAGTACTTC
TRBV18,14,-,TRBJ1-1,few,CASTPRELNTEAFF,TGTGCCAGCACACCAAGGGAGCTGAACACTGAAGCTTTCTTT
TRBV30,18,TRBD1,TRBJ1-3,-,CAWRKGAGGGTSGNTIYF,TGTGCCTGGCGGAAGGGGGCAGGAGGTGGCACTTCTGGAAACACCATATATTTT
TRBV11-2,15,-,TRBJ2-3,-,CASSSDSLVTDTQYF,TGTGCCAGCAGCTCGGACTCTCTCGTCACAGATACGCAGTATTTT
TRBV7-9,16,TRBD2,TRBJ2-2,-,CASSLGVAGNTGELFF,TGTGCCAGCAGCTTAGGGGTAGCGGGGAACACCGGGGAGCTGTTTTTT
TRBV19,14,TRBD2,TRBJ2-7,-,CASSIASGDYEQYF,TGTGCCAGTAGTATCGCTAGCGGGGACTACGAGCAGTACTTC
TRBV18,14,-,TRBJ1-6,-,CASSPRTANSPLHF,TGTGCCAGCTCACCGAGGACAGCCAATTCACCCCTCCACTTT
TRBV28,12,-,TRBJ2-7,-,CASREKDYEQYF,TGTGCCAGCAGGGAAAAAGACTACGAGCAGTACTTC
TRBV7-2,15,-,TRBJ2-1,-,CASSLGQLAYNEQFF,TGTGCCAGCAGCTTAGGACAGTTGGCCTACAATGAGCAGTTCTTC
TRBV27,15,TRBD2,TRBJ2-3,few,CASSLTSGRTDTQYF,TGTGCCAGCAGTTTAACTAGCGGCCGCACAGATACGCAGTATTTT
TRBV19,13,TRBD1,TRBJ2-1,-,CASSADRDNEQFF,TGTGCCAGTAGTGCGGACAGGGATAATGAGCAGTTCTTC
TRBV7-2,15,-,TRBJ1-3,once,CASSLVPDSGNTIYF,TGTGCCAGCAGCTTAGTGCCAGATTCTGGAAACACCATATATTTT
TRBV10-3,12,-,TRBJ2-3,-,CAINQGSDTQYF,TGTGCCATCAACCAGGGGTCAGATACGCAGTATTTT
TRBV29-1,15,TRBD2,TRBJ2-3,-,CSVEGRGGPGDTQYF,TGCAGCGTTGAGGGGCGGGGGGGCCCCGGAGATACGCAGTATTTT
TRBV30,14,-,TRBJ1-4,-,CAWSVRLGNEKLFF,TGTGCCTGGAGTGTAAGGCTTGGGAATGAAAAACTGTTTTTT
TRBV5-4,14,-,TRBJ2-7,-,CASSLVGGGNEQYF,TGTGCCAGCAGCTTGGTGGGGGGCGGTAACGAGCAGTACTTC
TRBV5-6,17,-,TRBJ1-1,-,CASSPEVGSKMNTEAFF,TGTGCCAGCAGCCCTGAGGTGGGCAGTAAGATGAACACTGAAGCTTTCTTT
TRBV9,12,-,TRBJ2-7,few,CASSVEKYEQYF,TGTGCCAGCAGCGTCGAAAAGTACGAGCAGTACTTC
TRBV4-3,14,TRBD1,TRBJ2-3,-,CASSPSSGGDTQYF,TGCGCCAGCAGCCCCTCATCAGGGGGCGACACGCAGTATTTT
TRBV2,14,-,TRBJ1-5,-,CASSLDRPYQPQHF,TGTGCCAGCAGTTTAGACAGGCCCTATCAGCCCCAGCATTTT
TRBV4-1,17,-,TRBJ1-2,-,CASSQDVGALTLGGYTF,TGCGCCAGCAGCCAAGATGTTGGGGCGTTAACGCTTGGTGGCTACACCTTC
TRBV5-5,15,-,TRBJ2-3,-,CASSLEQKSTDTQYF,TGTGCCAGCAGCTTGGAACAGAAGAGCACAGATACGCAGTATTTT
TRBV2,15,-,TRBJ1-2,-,CASYLEGPQERGYTF,TGTGCCAGCTACCTCGAAGGGCCCCAAGAGAGGGGCTACACCTTC
TRBV7-9,15,-,TRBJ1-1,few,CASSLPPPFNTEAFF,TGTGCCAGCAGCTTACCCCCTCCGTTCAACACTGAAGCTTTCTTT
TRBV9,14,-,TRBJ1-6,-,CASSVEGEGSPLHF,TGTGCCAGCAGCGTAGAGGGGGAAGGATCACCCCTCCACTTT
TRBV18,19,TRBD1,TRBJ2-6,-,CASSGLPGQGNSGANVLTF,TGTGCCAGCTCAGGGTTACCGGGACAGGGAAACTCTGGGGCCAACGTCCTGACTTTC
TRBV29-1,14,TRBD1,TRBJ1-1,once,CSVAGGGGGTEAFF,TGCAGCGTTGCAGGGGGAGGGGGTGGCACTGAAGCTTTCTTT
TRBV19,14,-,TRBJ2-7,-,CATSSDWGSYEQYF,TGTGCCACATCCAGTGACTGGGGCTCCTACGAGCAGTACTTC
TRBV30,16,TRBD2,TRBJ2-3,-,CAWSAGLAGSTDTQYF,TGTGCCTGGAGTGCGGGACTAGCGGGGAGCACAGATACGCAGTATTTT
TRBV5-5,14,TRBD2,TRBJ2-7,-,CASSLTSGLSEQYF,TGTGCCAGCAGCTTGACTAGCGGGCTCTCCGAGCAGTACTTC
TRBV7-9,15,-,TRBJ2-2,-,CASSLLRVEAGELFF,TGTGCCAGCAGCTTACTCCGGGTCGAGGCCGGGGAGCTGTTTTTT
TRBV5-1,12,-,TRBJ2-1,-,CASSFTWNEQFF,TGCGCCAGCAGCTTTACGTGGAATGAGCAGTTCTTC
TRBV9,15,-,TRBJ1-6,-,CASSVESRVGSPLHF,TGTGCCAGCAGCGTAGAGTCCAGGGTAGGGTCACCCCTCCACTTT